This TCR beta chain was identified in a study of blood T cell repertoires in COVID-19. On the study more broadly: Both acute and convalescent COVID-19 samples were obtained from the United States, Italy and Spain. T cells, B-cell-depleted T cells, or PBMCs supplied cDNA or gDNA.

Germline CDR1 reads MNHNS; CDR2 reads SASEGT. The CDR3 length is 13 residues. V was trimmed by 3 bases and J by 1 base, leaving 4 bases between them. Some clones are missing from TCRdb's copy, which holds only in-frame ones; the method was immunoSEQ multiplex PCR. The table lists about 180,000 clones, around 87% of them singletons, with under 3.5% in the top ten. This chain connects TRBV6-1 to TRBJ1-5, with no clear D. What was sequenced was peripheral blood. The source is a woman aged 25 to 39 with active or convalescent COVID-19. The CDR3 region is CASSETSNQPQHF. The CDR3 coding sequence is TGTGCCAGCAGTGAGACAAGCAATCAGCCCCAGCATTTT.